The 29 T cell receptor beta chains below come from one sample, sequenced in a study of cytomegalovirus exposure and HLA in healthy donors. Use of 60 Vbeta and 13 Jbeta primers characterized the PCR. Using immunoSEQ multiplex PCR, the repertoire was profiled, and TCRdb retains in-frame clones only, with some absent. The sample records approximately 110,000 clones, just under 75% being singletons. Source material: PBMCs. The receptors shown here come from a man between 60 and 75 years old in good health and CMV-seropositive.

The gene calls are TRBV11-2 and TRBJ2-7, with TRBD2 identical over 9 bases. V lost 4 bases, J lost 3 bases, and 7 bases stayed unmatched. CDR3 length: 15 residues. Germline V gene sequence: CDR1 SGHAT, CDR2 FQNNGV. The DNA of the CDR3 is TGTGCCAGCAGCTGGGCGGGGGGGAGATTCTACGAGCAGTACTTC. This gives the protein CASSWAGGRFYEQYF.

In this sample, this clone turned up many times. V and J are TRBV5-1 and TRBJ1-1, with 7 bases identical to TRBD1. The trim removed 3 bases at V and 1 base at J, leaving 6 bases unmatched. The CDR3 runs 15 residues. Germline values: CDR1 SGHRS, CDR2 YFSETQ. CDR3 sequence reads: CASSWGQTSNTEAFF. The CDR3 bases are TGCGCCAGCAGCTGGGGACAGACCTCGAACACTGAAGCTTTCTTT.

The chain links TRBV11-2 to TRBJ2-3; TRBD2 aligns across 13 bases. Germline loops: CDR1 SGHAT, CDR2 FQNNGV. The CDR3 spans 18 residues. V shed 0 bases, J shed 3 bases, and the junction held 6 bases outside the gene matches. CDR3 sequence: CASSLETSGGINTDTQYF. The DNA of the CDR3 is TGTGCCAGCAGCTTAGAGACTAGCGGGGGGATTAATACAGATACGCAGTATTTT.

This clone was detected once. The chain combines TRBV28 with TRBJ1-4, with a weak D call TRBD1 (5 bases). The CDR3 has 16 amino acids. Germline CDR1 is MDHEN and CDR2 is SYDVKM. The ends were cut back, 3 bases at V and 3 bases at J, with 14 bases in the middle. CDR3: CASSFGGVLANEKLFF. In DNA form, the CDR3 reads TGTGCCAGCAGTTTCGGGGGGGTTCTGGCTAATGAAAAACTGTTTTTT.

This chain uses TRBV28 with TRBJ1-2; 9 bases agree with TRBD1. This CDR3 region has 15 residues. Losses at the gene ends were 4 bases for V and 4 bases for J; bases not matched to a gene: 7. Germline V gene data show CDR1 as MDHEN and CDR2 as SYDVKM. The CDR3 sequence: CASSSGTGYTYGYTF. The CDR3, as DNA: TGTGCCAGCAGTTCGGGGACAGGGTATACCTATGGCTACACCTTC.

In regard to this clone: Distinct nucleotide sequences in the sample also encode this CDR3. The V and J genes are TRBV5-1 and TRBJ2-2, with TRBD2 identical over 9 bases. The CDR3 has 15 residues. The ends lost 0 bases at V and 5 bases at J; junction bases unmatched: 2. Germline values: CDR1 SGHRS, CDR2 YFSETQ. The CDR3 DNA sequence: TGCGCCAGCAGCTTGGCAGCGGGGGGAACCGGGGAGCTGTTTTTT. Its protein product is CASSLAAGGTGELFF.

This rearrangement joins TRBV5-5 to TRBJ2-3; the match to TRBD2 covers 10 bases. The CDR3 is made up of 15 amino acids. The trim removed 4 bases at V and 5 bases at J, leaving 7 bases unmatched. Germline-derived CDR1 and CDR2 are SGHKS and YYEKEE (reference sequence). CDR3 region: CASSLLAGIRDTQYF. CDR3 coding DNA: TGTGCCAGCAGCCTACTAGCGGGGATAAGAGATACGCAGTATTTT.

In DNA, the CDR3 is TGTGCCAGCAGCTCAGCCCCCTACAGGGGGAAAGCTTTCTTT. Translation gives CASSSAPYRGKAFF. The chain joins TRBV7-9 to TRBJ1-1, with 8 bases fitting TRBD1. Germline V gene lookup returns CDR1 SEHNR and CDR2 FQNEAQ (reference sequence). V was pared by 4 bases and J by 9 bases, with 10 bases of the junction left unmatched. This CDR3 is built from 14 residues.

This clone was counted once. At one end the junction does not follow the germline gene, possibly because of a read error. The V gene is TRBV29-1, the J gene TRBJ2-7, with TRBD1 matching 10 bases. The V gene's germline CDR1 is SQVTM and CDR2 ANQGSEA. The CDR3 extends over 13 amino acids. CDR3 protein: CGVRTGGNYEQYF. Here the CDR3 DNA reads TGCGGCGTCCGGACAGGGGGAAACTACGAGCAGTACTTC.

The V call is TRBV28, the J call TRBJ1-6; no definite D call. V was cut by 1 base and J by 0 bases, with 10 bases left in between. Germline CDR1 and CDR2: MDHEN and SYDVKM. The CDR3 consists of 17 residues. Written as DNA, the CDR3 is TGTGCCAGCAGTTTATTACAGAGTAGCTCCTATAATTCACCCCTCCACTTT. This translates into CASSLLQSSSYNSPLHF.

This sequence joins TRBV6-5 and TRBJ2-1; 8 bases line up with TRBD2. Germline V gene lookup returns CDR1 MNHEY and CDR2 SVGAGI. This CDR3 contains 13 residues. Trimming at V came to 8 bases and at J to 9 bases, leaving 9 bases not matched to a gene. In DNA, the CDR3 is TGTGCCAGCCTCCCCCAGCGGGGGTCTGAGCAGTTCTTC. Protein product: CASLPQRGSEQFF.

V gene TRBV21-1 combines with J gene TRBJ2-2; the table's D call, TRBD2, has no DNA check behind it. TRBV21-1 is given as a pseudogene. This CDR3 has 16 residues. CDR3 residues: CASSKEGGAGTGELFF. CDR3 DNA sequence: TGTGCCAGCAGCAAAGAAGGGGGGGCGGGCACCGGGGAGCTGTTTTTT.

This clone was seen more than once but under ten times. V gene TRBV2 combines with J gene TRBJ2-5; 11 positions match TRBD2. The ends lost 4 bases at V and 7 bases at J; junction bases unmatched: 11. In germline, CDR1 is SNHLY, CDR2 FYNNEI. There are 16 residues in the CDR3. This CDR3 reads CASSGGLAGGGVTQYF. The CDR3 DNA reads as TGTGCCAGCAGTGGAGGGCTAGCGGGGGGAGGTGTGACCCAGTACTTC.

A single count supports this clone. The chain joins TRBV5-1 to TRBJ1-2; D is perhaps TRBD1 (6 bases). The germline CDR1 and CDR2 sequences are SGHRS and YFSETQ. Deletions cut 3 bases from V and 4 bases from J, with 13 bases between. The CDR3 spans 14 residues. Here the CDR3 DNA reads TGCGCCAGCAGCTCGCTACAGGGTAGCTATGGCTACACCTTC. Its protein is CASSSLQGSYGYTF.

The chain couples TRBV2 to TRBJ2-1; 8 bases align to TRBD2. Germline CDR1 reads SNHLY; CDR2 reads FYNNEI. This CDR3 is 14 amino acids long. Germline trimming cut 6 bases from V and 9 bases from J; bases unmatched to any gene: 10. CDR3 sequence (DNA): TGTGCCAGCAGCCAACGGACTAGCTTGGGTGAGCAGTTCTTC. It is translated as CASSQRTSLGEQFF.

This rearrangement joins TRBV6-1 to TRBJ1-2; weak D call: TRBD1 (6 bases). The CDR3 consists of 14 residues. Germline-derived CDR1 and CDR2 are MNHNS and SASEGT. V was shortened by 6 bases and J by 8 bases, with 19 bases between the two germline ends. In nucleotides, the CDR3 is TGTGCCAGCAGCCCCGGGGGAGGGGGGCAAGGCTACACCTTC. It yields the protein CASSPGGGGQGYTF.

The chain employs TRBV19 and TRBJ2-6, with D perhaps matching TRBD1 (5 bases). V was cut by 3 bases and J by 0 bases, with 9 bases left in between. Germline values: CDR1 LNHDA, CDR2 SQIVND (reference sequence). CDR3 size: 16 residues. CDR3 protein: CASSMGLFSGANVLTF. DNA of the CDR3: TGTGCCAGTAGTATGGGGCTGTTCTCTGGGGCCAACGTCCTGACTTTC.

The CDR3 reads CASSVDRAGYGYTF. The CDR3 DNA reads as TGTGCCAGCAGTGTTGACAGGGCAGGCTATGGCTACACCTTC. This chain joins TRBV6-1 and TRBJ1-2, with 7 bases that match TRBD1. Germline-derived CDR1 and CDR2 are MNHNS and SASEGT. This CDR3 contains 14 residues. The trim removed 4 bases at V and 4 bases at J, leaving 6 bases unmatched.

The rearrangement joins TRBV30 to TRBJ1-2, with TRBD1 matching over 8 bases. The CDR3 is 12 residues long. The junction had 8 bases not matched to a gene; V was cut back by 0 bases and J by 14 bases. Per the germline V gene, CDR1 is GTSNPN and CDR2 is SVGIG (reference sequence). The CDR3: CAWSVARGRQTF. The DNA for the CDR3 is TGTGCCTGGAGTGTGGCCAGGGGGCGTCAGACCTTC.

V is TRBV28 and J is TRBJ2-3; 11 bases are a match to TRBD2. Germline V gene data show CDR1 as MDHEN and CDR2 as SYDVKM. There are 15 residues in the CDR3. The V and J ends lost 2 bases and 3 bases, in that order; junction bases with no gene match: 1. The CDR3, as DNA: TGTGCCAGCAGTTTAGCTAGCGGGGGGACAGATACGCAGTATTTT. Translated: CASSLASGGTDTQYF. Looking up the rest from reference TRBV28 and TRBJ2-3 gives the full variable domain: DVKVTQSSRYLVKRTGEKVFLECVQDMDHENMFWYRQDPGLGLRLIYFSYDVKMKEKGDIPEGYSVSREKKERFSLILESASTNQTSMYLCASSLASGGTDTQYFGPGTRLTVL.

This clone was counted between two and nine times. V gene TRBV28 combines with J gene TRBJ1-1; D uncertain. This CDR3 is built from 15 residues. Deletions cut 11 bases from V and 2 bases from J, with 21 bases between. Germline-derived CDR1 and CDR2 are MDHEN and SYDVKM. The CDR3 nucleotides read TGTGCCCTATCCGCGTTGTTGGGCCGAAACACTGAAGCTTTCTTT. It yields the protein CALSALLGRNTEAFF.

The chain has TRBV5-4 and TRBJ1-2; 8 positions agree with TRBD1. V dropped 4 bases and J dropped 0; count of bases not matched to a gene: 8. CDR1 and CDR2 (germline): SGHNT, YYREEE (reference sequence). This CDR3 spans 16 amino acids. CDR3: CASSRDPGGTNYGYTF. The CDR3 DNA follows: TGTGCCAGCAGCCGGGACCCAGGGGGCACTAACTATGGCTACACCTTC.

The chain is built from TRBV5-1 and TRBJ2-3; 7 bases are a match to TRBD1. The germline V gene has CDR1 SGHRS and CDR2 YFSETQ. The V segment lost 0 bases and the J segment 0 bases; nucleotides outside the gene matches: 4. This CDR3 is built from 16 residues. CDR3: CASSLARDSSTDTQYF. The CDR3 nucleotides are TGCGCCAGCAGCTTGGCCAGGGACAGCAGCACAGATACGCAGTATTTT.

To note about this clone: At one end the junction does not follow the germline gene, possibly because of a read error. The V call is TRBV7-9, the J call TRBJ1-2, with no clear D. CDR3 length: 12 residues. The V gene's germline CDR1 is SEHNR and CDR2 FQNEAQ (reference sequence). Written as DNA, the CDR3 is TGTTCCAGCGGGAGAGGCGGCCGCGGCTACACCTTC. This translates into CSSGRGGRGYTF.

CDR3 DNA: TGTGCCAGCAGCGTAGACGGGAGAGAGACCCAGTACTTC. Its protein is CASSVDGRETQYF. The chain couples TRBV9 to TRBJ2-5, with D maybe TRBD2 (6 bases). Per germline, CDR1 SGDLS and CDR2 YYNGEE. V was cut by 0 bases and J by 4 bases, with 7 bases left in between. This CDR3 comprises 13 residues.

The chain joins TRBV4-1 to TRBJ1-2, with no clear D. The CDR3 consists of 16 residues. The ends were cut back, 1 base at V and 5 bases at J, with 17 bases in the middle. Germline V gene sequence: CDR1 MGHRA, CDR2 YSYEKL. CDR3 DNA: TGCGCCAGCAGCCAAGGGGGAGGGAGAGGATCATATGGCTACACCTTC. This gives the protein CASSQGGGRGSYGYTF.

In its sample, this clone was seen a few times. V usage is TRBV7-2 and J usage is TRBJ1-6, with TRBD1 identical over 8 bases. Germline assignment: CDR1 SGHTA and CDR2 FQGNSA. The CDR3 length is 15 residues. With 5 bases clipped from V and 7 bases from J, the junction kept 7 bases outside the gene matches. For the CDR3, the DNA is TGTGCCAGCAGCCCACCGGGACAGGAGAATTCACCCCTCCACTTT. It is translated as CASSPPGQENSPLHF. Using reference TRBV7-2 and TRBJ1-6 for the parts outside the CDR3, the full variable domain is GAGVSQSPSNKVTEKGKDVELRCDPISGHTALYWYRQSLGQGLEFLIYFQGNSAPDKSGLPSDRFSAERTGGSVSTLTIQRTQQEDSAVYLCASSPPGQENSPLHFGNGTRLTVT.

The CDR3 nucleotides read TGTGCCAGCAGCCGGGGCGGGGTTACCACCGGGGAGCTGTTTTTT. Protein product: CASSRGGVTTGELFF. The chain is built from TRBV7-9 and TRBJ2-2, with D possibly being TRBD2 (6 bases). The CDR3 runs to 15 residues. Looked up from germline, CDR1 is SEHNR and CDR2 is FQNEAQ (reference sequence). Between the trimmed V and J ends, which lost 5 bases and 4 bases, there was a span of 14 bases.

This clone was seen a single time. V is TRBV6-5 and J is TRBJ2-3; 7 bases align to TRBD2. The CDR3 covers 14 residues. V lost 8 bases, J lost 8 bases, and 13 bases stayed unmatched. The germline V gene encodes CDR1 MNHEY and CDR2 SVGAGI. CDR3 region: CASRCGGPLCTQYF. DNA for the CDR3: TGTGCCAGCCGATGCGGGGGACCTCTATGTACGCAGTATTTT.